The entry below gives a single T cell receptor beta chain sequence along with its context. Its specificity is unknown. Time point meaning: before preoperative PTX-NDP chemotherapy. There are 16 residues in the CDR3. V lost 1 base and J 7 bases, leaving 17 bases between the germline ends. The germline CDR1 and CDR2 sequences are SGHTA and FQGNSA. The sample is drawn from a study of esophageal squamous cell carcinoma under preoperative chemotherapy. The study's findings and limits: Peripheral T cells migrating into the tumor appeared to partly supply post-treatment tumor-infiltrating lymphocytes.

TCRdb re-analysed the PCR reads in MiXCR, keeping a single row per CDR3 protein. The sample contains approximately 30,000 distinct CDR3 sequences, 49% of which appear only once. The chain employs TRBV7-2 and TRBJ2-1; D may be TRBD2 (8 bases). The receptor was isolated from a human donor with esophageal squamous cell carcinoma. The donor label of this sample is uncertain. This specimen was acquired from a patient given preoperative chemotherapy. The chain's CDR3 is CASSLEGAGGANEQFF. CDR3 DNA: TGTGCCAGCAGCTTAGAGGGGGCGGGAGGTGCGAATGAGCAGTTCTTC.